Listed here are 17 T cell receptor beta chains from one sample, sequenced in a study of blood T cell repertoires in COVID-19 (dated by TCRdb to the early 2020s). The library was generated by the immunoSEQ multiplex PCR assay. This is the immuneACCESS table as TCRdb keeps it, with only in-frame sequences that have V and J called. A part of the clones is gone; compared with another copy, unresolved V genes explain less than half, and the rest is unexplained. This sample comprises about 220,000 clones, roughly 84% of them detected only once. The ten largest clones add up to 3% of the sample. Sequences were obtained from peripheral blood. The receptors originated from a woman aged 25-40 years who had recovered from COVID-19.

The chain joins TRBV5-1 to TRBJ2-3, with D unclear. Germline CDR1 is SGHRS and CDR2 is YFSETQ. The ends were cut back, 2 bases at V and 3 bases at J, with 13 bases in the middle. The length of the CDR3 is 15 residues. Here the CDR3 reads CASSLATDLTDTQYF. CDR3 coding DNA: TGCGCCAGCAGCTTAGCCACAGATTTAACAGATACGCAGTATTTT.

In DNA, the CDR3 is TGTGCCAGCAGCCCAGACAGGATTAACACTGAAGCTTTCTTT. Amino acid sequence: CASSPDRINTEAFF. The chain recombines TRBV3-1 (or the pseudogene TRBV3-2) with TRBJ1-1; TRBD1 might be the D (6 bases). V lost 4 bases to trimming and J lost 2 bases, with 11 bases between them. Germline V gives CDR1 LGHDT, CDR2 YNNKEL (reference sequence). The CDR3 loop spans 14 amino acids.

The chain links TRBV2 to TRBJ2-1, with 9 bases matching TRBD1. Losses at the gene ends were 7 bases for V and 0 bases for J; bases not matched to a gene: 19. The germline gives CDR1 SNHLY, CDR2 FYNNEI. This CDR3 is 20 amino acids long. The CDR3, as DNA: TGTGCCAGCACATCGATCTACAGGGGGCAATTGATTACCTCCTACAATGAGCAGTTCTTC. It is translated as CASTSIYRGQLITSYNEQFF.

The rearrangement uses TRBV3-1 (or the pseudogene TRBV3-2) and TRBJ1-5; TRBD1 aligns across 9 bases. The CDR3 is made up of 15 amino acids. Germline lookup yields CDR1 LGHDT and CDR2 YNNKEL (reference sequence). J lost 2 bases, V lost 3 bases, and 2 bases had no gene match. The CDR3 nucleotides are TGTGCCAGCAGCCAGAGGGACAGGGGCAATCAGCCCCAGCATTTT. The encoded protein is CASSQRDRGNQPQHF.

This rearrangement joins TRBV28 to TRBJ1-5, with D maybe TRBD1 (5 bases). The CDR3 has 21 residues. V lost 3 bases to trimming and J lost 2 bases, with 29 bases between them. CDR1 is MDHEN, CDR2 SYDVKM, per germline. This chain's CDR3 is CASSLPGTGTSRGLGNQPQHF. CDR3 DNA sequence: TGTGCCAGCAGTTTGCCCGGGACTGGGACCTCGAGAGGGTTGGGCAATCAGCCCCAGCATTTT.

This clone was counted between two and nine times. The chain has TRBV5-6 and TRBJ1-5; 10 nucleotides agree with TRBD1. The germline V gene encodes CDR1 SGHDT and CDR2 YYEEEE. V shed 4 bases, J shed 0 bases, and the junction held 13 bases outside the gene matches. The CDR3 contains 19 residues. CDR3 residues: CASSEGQGGPTYSNQPQHF. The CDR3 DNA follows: TGTGCCAGCAGCGAAGGACAGGGGGGACCCACGTATAGCAATCAGCCCCAGCATTTT.

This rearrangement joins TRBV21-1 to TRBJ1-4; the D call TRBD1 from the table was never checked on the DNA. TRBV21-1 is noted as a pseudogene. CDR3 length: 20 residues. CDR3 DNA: TGTGCCAGCATTTTACGGGTAACAGGGGGCGCGGAAGTATCTAATGAAAAACTGTTTTTT. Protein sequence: CASILRVTGGAEVSNEKLFF.

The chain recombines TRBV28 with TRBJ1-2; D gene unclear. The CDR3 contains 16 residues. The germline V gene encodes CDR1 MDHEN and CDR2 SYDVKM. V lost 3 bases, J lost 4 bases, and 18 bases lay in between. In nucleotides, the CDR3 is TGTGCCAGCAGTTTGAGGGCGGCCTTAAGGATCTATGGCTACACCTTC. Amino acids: CASSLRAALRIYGYTF.

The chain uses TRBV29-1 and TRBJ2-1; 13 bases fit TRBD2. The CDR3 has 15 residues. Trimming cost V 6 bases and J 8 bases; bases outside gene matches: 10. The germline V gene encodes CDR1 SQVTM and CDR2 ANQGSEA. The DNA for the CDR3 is TGCAGCGTACCATTAGGACTAGCGGGAGTGTATGAGCAGTTCTTC. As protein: CSVPLGLAGVYEQFF.

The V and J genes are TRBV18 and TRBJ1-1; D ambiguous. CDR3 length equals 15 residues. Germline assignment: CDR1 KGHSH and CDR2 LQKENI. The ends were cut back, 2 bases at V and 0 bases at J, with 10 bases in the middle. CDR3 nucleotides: TGTGCCAGCTCACCATCGGGTATACTGAACACTGAAGCTTTCTTT. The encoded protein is CASSPSGILNTEAFF.

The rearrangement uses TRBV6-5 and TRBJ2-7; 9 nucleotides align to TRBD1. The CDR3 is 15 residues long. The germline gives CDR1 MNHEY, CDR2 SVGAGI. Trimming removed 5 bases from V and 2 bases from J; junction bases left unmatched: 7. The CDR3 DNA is TGTGCCAGCAGTCGCCAGACAGGGGGTGCCTACGAGCAGTACTTC. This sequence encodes CASSRQTGGAYEQYF.

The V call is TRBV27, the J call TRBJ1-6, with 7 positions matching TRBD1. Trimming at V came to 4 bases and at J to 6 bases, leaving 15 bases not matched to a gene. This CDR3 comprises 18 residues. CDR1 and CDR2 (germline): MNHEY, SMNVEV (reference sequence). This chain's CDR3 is CASSSADRLSFLNSPLHF. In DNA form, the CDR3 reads TGTGCCAGCAGTTCAGCGGACAGGCTGAGTTTCCTTAATTCACCCCTCCACTTT.

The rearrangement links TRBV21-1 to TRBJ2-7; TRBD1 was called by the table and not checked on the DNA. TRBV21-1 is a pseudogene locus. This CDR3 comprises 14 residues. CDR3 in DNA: TGTGCCAGCACTTCGACAGGGGGCTGCCACGAGCAGTACTTC. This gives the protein CASTSTGGCHEQYF.

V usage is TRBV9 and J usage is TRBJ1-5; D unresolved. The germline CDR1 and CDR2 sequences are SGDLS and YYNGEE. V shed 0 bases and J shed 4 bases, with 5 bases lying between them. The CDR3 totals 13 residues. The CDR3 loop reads CASSVDGNQPQHF. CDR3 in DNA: TGTGCCAGCAGCGTAGACGGGAATCAGCCCCAGCATTTT.

This chain's CDR3 is CASSLPPTASGVDTQYF. In DNA form, the CDR3 reads TGTGCCAGCAGTCTTCCCCCGACAGCTTCGGGGGTTGATACGCAGTATTTT. This rearrangement joins TRBV6-6 to TRBJ2-3; a weak D match, TRBD2 (6 bases). Germline V CDR1 and CDR2: MNHNY, SVGAGI (reference sequence). The CDR3 is 17 residues long. The V gene lost 5 bases and the J gene lost 6 bases, with 24 bases spanning the gap.

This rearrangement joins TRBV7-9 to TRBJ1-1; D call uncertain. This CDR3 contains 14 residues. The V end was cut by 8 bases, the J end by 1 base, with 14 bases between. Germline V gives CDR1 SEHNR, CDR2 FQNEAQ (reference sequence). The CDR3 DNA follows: TGTGCCAGCGCTCGGTATGAGCCGAACACTGAAGCTTTCTTT. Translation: CASARYEPNTEAFF.

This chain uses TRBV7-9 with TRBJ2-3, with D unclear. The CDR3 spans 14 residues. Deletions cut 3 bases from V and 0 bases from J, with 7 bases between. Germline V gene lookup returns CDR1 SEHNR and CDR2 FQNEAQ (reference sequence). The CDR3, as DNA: TGTGCCAGCAGCTTGTCCGGGAGCACAGATACGCAGTATTTT. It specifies CASSLSGSTDTQYF.